This TCR beta chain was identified during a study of T cell repertoires in cytomegalovirus infection. TCRdb re-derived calls from the reads in MiXCR, one entry per CDR3 protein. This sample has about 160,000 distinct CDR3 sequences; roughly 21% occur once, and the top ten carry 20% to 30%. This clonotype was recorded many times. Its target is unknown. V dropped 0 bases and J dropped 5 bases, with 14 bases sitting between them. CDR1 ENHRY and CDR2 SYGVKD come from the germline V gene. The CDR3 totals 17 residues. The genes are TRBV10-3 and TRBJ1-6; perhaps TRBD1 as D (5 bases). The specimen comprised CD8+ T cells from cultured PBMCs, sampled from culture after CMV antigen stimulation. The receptor was derived from a human donor in good health (CMV status not recorded). Some clones in this sample may be carry-over from other donors' samples. CDR3 region: CAISESPGGGNNSPLHF. CDR3 nucleotides: TGTGCCATCAGTGAGTCGCCGGGGGGTGGGAATAATTCACCCCTCCACTTT.